These 20 T cell receptor beta chains originate from one sample sequenced in a study of T cell changes during pregnancy in multiple sclerosis. This table comes from immunoSEQ multiplex PCR, and its TCRdb copy is limited to in-frame clones, with some not included. The table shows 25,000 to 30,000 clones, with about 91% occurring only once. Here the sequenced sample was CD4+ T cells from peripheral blood mononuclear cells, taken in the second trimester of pregnancy. Receptors originate from a female donor with multiple sclerosis, enrolled in a pregnancy study.

The chain is built from TRBV20-1 and TRBJ2-4; TRBD1 might be the D (6 bases). V gave up 3 bases and J gave up 13 bases, with 13 bases separating them. The CDR3 spans 11 residues. CDR1 is DFQATT and CDR2 is SNEGSKA in the germline V gene (reference sequence). The CDR3 DNA sequence: TGCAGTGCTAGGTTCAGGGGAGCCCAGTACTTC. This sequence encodes CSARFRGAQYF.

This clone was seen only once. The chain is built from TRBV29-1 and TRBJ1-2, with D hard to call. V was shortened by 5 bases and J by 8 bases, with 6 bases between the two germline ends. The CDR3 is 9 amino acids. The germline gives CDR1 SQVTM, CDR2 ANQGSEA. CDR3 amino acids: CSVWQGYTF. Here the CDR3 DNA reads TGCAGCGTTTGGCAAGGCTACACCTTC.

This clone has just one count. The genes are TRBV21-1 and TRBJ1-5; the table names TRBD1, a call not compared with the DNA. TRBV21-1 is an annotated pseudogene. The length of the CDR3 is 18 residues. The CDR3 region has the DNA TGTGCCAGCAGCAACCACGGGGACAGGCTTTATAGCAATCAGCCCCAGCATTTT. Translating it yields CASSNHGDRLYSNQPQHF.

A remark on this clone: In the same sample, other DNA sequences code for this CDR3. The rearrangement links TRBV7-2 to TRBJ1-1, with no clear D. The CDR3 is made up of 13 amino acids. V lost 3 bases to trimming and J lost 5 bases, with 10 bases between them. Germline values: CDR1 SGHTA, CDR2 FQGNSA. CDR3 nucleotide sequence: TGTGCCAGCAGCTTCGAGGCGAGGACTGAAGCTTTCTTT. This codes for CASSFEARTEAFF. Together with reference TRBV7-2 and TRBJ1-1, the CDR3 gives the full variable domain: GAGVSQSPSNKVTEKGKDVELRCDPISGHTALYWYRQSLGQGLEFLIYFQGNSAPDKSGLPSDRFSAERTGGSVSTLTIQRTQQEDSAVYLCASSFEARTEAFFGQGTRLTVV.

The rearrangement uses TRBV5-1 and TRBJ2-5, with D possibly TRBD1 on 6 matching bases. V was cut by 0 bases and J by 1 base, with 10 bases left in between. Per the germline V gene, CDR1 is SGHRS and CDR2 is YFSETQ. The CDR3 consists of 15 residues. This CDR3 reads CASSLGSTGQETQYF. The CDR3 coding sequence is TGCGCCAGCAGCTTGGGATCGACAGGCCAAGAGACCCAGTACTTC. Full variable domain (rest looked up from reference TRBV5-1 and TRBJ2-5): KAGVTQTPRYLIKTRGQQVTLSCSPISGHRSVSWYQQTPGQGLQFLFEYFSETQRNKGNFPGRFSGRQFSNSRSEMNVSTLELGDSALYLCASSLGSTGQETQYFGPGTRLLVL.

This rearrangement joins TRBV6-6 to TRBJ1-3; perhaps TRBD1 as D (5 bases). This CDR3 is built from 13 residues. The germline V gene encodes CDR1 MNHNY and CDR2 SVGAGI (reference sequence). V lost 6 bases to trimming and J lost 0 bases, with 6 bases between them. The CDR3 bases are TGTGCCAGCAGGGACAACTCTGGAAACACCATATATTTT. Encoded protein: CASRDNSGNTIYF.

The chain recombines TRBV7-3 with TRBJ1-6; 8 nucleotides match TRBD1. The V gene's germline CDR1 is SGHTA and CDR2 FQGTGA. With V trimmed by 5 bases and J by 10 bases, 7 bases remained unmatched. CDR3 length: 14 residues. CDR3 amino acids: CASSRTGGESPLHF. DNA of the CDR3: TGTGCCAGCAGCCGAACAGGGGGAGAATCACCCCTCCACTTT.

This rearrangement joins TRBV19 to TRBJ1-2; no clear D. V was clipped by 2 bases and J by 7 bases, with 17 bases between them. Germline V gene data show CDR1 as LNHDA and CDR2 as SQIVND (reference sequence). The CDR3 is 15 residues long. CDR3 protein: CASSISATKGGGYTF. DNA for the CDR3: TGTGCCAGTAGTATAAGTGCGACCAAGGGAGGTGGCTACACCTTC.

The chain has TRBV5-6 and TRBJ1-4, with D uncertain. Looked up from germline, CDR1 is SGHDT and CDR2 is YYEEEE. Trimming removed 3 bases from V and 6 bases from J, with 9 bases in between. This CDR3 contains 13 residues. CDR3 in DNA: TGTGCCAGCAGCTACGGGTGGGATGAAAAACTGTTTTTT. It encodes CASSYGWDEKLFF.

This clone has just a few counts. The gene calls are TRBV6-5 and TRBJ1-1, with D perhaps TRBD1 (5 bases). Germline CDR1 and CDR2: MNHEY and SVGAGI. This CDR3 is built from 13 residues. Between the trimmed V and J ends, which lost 6 bases and 1 base, there was a span of 9 bases. CDR3 loop: CASSSGQNTEAFF. CDR3 nucleotide sequence: TGTGCCAGCAGCTCCGGACAGAACACTGAAGCTTTCTTT.

This clone was recorded once. The chain combines TRBV18 with TRBJ1-2, with 12 bases aligning to TRBD1. The CDR3 is 17 residues long. Trimming took 4 bases from V and 4 from J; bases not matched to a gene: 10. The germline V gene has CDR1 KGHSH and CDR2 LQKENI. The chain's CDR3 is CASSLSGTGGGIYGYTF. CDR3 coding DNA: TGTGCCAGCTCACTTTCCGGGACAGGGGGCGGAATCTATGGCTACACCTTC.

V and J are TRBV2 and TRBJ1-2; no clear D gene. This CDR3 comprises 11 residues. Trimming cost V 1 base and J 7 bases, with 4 bases left between them. Germline V CDR1 and CDR2: SNHLY, FYNNEI. The CDR3 region has the DNA TGTGCCAGCAGTGAAGGAGGTGGCTACACCTTC. Amino acids: CASSEGGGYTF.

The chain recombines TRBV18 with TRBJ2-7; 9 positions agree with TRBD1. Trimming at V came to 1 base and at J to 2 bases, leaving 9 bases not matched to a gene. CDR1 is KGHSH and CDR2 is LQKENI in the germline V gene. CDR3 length equals 17 residues. DNA of the CDR3: TGTGCCAGCTCACCACTGGACAGGGGCGAACCAGCCTACGAGCAGTACTTC. Protein: CASSPLDRGEPAYEQYF.

This clone was seen a handful of times. The chain carries TRBV6-5 and TRBJ1-4, with TRBD1 identical over 7 bases. The CDR3 spans 15 residues. Germline CDR1 reads MNHEY; CDR2 reads SVGAGI. J gave up 8 bases and V 0 bases, and 6 bases lay outside the gene matches. The CDR3 spells CASSYSGTAIEKLFF. The CDR3 DNA reads TGTGCCAGCAGTTACTCGGGGACAGCTATCGAAAAACTGTTTTTT.

J is TRBJ2-1 and V is TRBV6-5, with D perhaps TRBD1 (6 bases). The V gene's germline CDR1 is MNHEY and CDR2 SVGAGI. V shed 7 bases and J shed 4 bases, with 14 bases lying between them. The CDR3 extends over 14 amino acids. DNA of the CDR3: TGTGCCAGCACTCCCCTTGGACAGTACAATGAGCAGTTCTTC. Protein product: CASTPLGQYNEQFF.

This clone was seen once. The V gene is TRBV7-3, the J gene TRBJ2-1; TRBD2 is a possible D gene (7 bases). The CDR3 is 12 amino acids. V shed 4 bases and J shed 9 bases, with 10 bases lying between them. The germline CDR1 and CDR2 sequences are SGHTA and FQGTGA. The CDR3 region has the DNA TGTGCCAGCAGCTACGGGGGGCCTGAGCAGTTCTTC. This translates into CASSYGGPEQFF. Drawing the rest from reference TRBV7-3 and TRBJ2-1, the complete variable domain is GAGVSQTPSNKVTEKGKYVELRCDPISGHTALYWYRQSLGQGPEFLIYFQGTGAADDSGLPNDRFFAVRPEGSVSTLKIQRTERGDSAVYLCASSYGGPEQFFGPGTRLTVL.

In this sample, this clone turned up once. The chain recombines TRBV30 with TRBJ2-5; tentatively, D is TRBD2 (7 bases). The CDR3 runs to 15 residues. Germline-derived CDR1 and CDR2 are GTSNPN and SVGIG (reference sequence). V was trimmed by 1 base and J by 4 bases, leaving 16 bases between them. CDR3 amino acids: CAWSGGGGGGETQYF. CDR3 bases: TGTGCCTGGAGTGGCGGCGGGGGCGGGGGAGAGACCCAGTACTTC.

This clone was picked up a small number of times. The gene calls are TRBV5-1 and TRBJ1-1, with D possibly matching TRBD1 (5 bases). Trimming cost V 4 bases and J 1 base, with 11 bases left between them. The CDR3 consists of 14 residues. CDR1 and CDR2 (germline): SGHRS, YFSETQ. The CDR3 loop is CASSVRVANTEAFF. CDR3 coding DNA: TGCGCCAGCAGCGTCAGGGTAGCGAACACTGAAGCTTTCTTT.

The chain couples TRBV7-2 to TRBJ1-5; D gene unclear. Trimming pared 2 bases from V and 6 bases from J, leaving 8 bases between. Germline values: CDR1 SGHTA, CDR2 FQGNSA. This CDR3 has 13 residues. CDR3 nucleotide sequence: TGTGCCAGCAGCTTATCCGGGTTTCAGCCCCAGCATTTT. This codes for CASSLSGFQPQHF.

The table lists this clone with a few counts. This sequence joins TRBV5-1 and TRBJ1-1; 7 nucleotides agree with TRBD1. Germline V gene data show CDR1 as SGHRS and CDR2 as YFSETQ. V lost 3 bases, J lost 6 bases, and 11 bases stayed unmatched. The length of the CDR3 is 15 residues. The CDR3 nucleotides read TGCGCCAGCAGCTCCGTTTTGACAGGGCGAGCTGAAGCTTTCTTT. It encodes CASSSVLTGRAEAFF.